These 19 T cell receptor beta chains came from one sample sequenced in a study of CD8 T cells in ankylosing spondylitis. MiXCR, applied by TCRdb to the 5' RACE reads, yields one record per CDR3 protein. Of about 160,000 distinct CDR3 sequences in the sample, around 8.9% were seen once. Sequenced sample: blood, either unsorted or a sorted T cell fraction (not recorded which). The receptor source for this set is a female donor with ankylosing spondylitis or in good health (not recorded which).

This chain uses TRBV29-1 with TRBJ2-7; D may be TRBD1 (5 bases). The V end was cut by 1 base, the J end by 2 bases, with 9 bases between. The CDR3 runs to 13 residues. Germline values: CDR1 SQVTM, CDR2 ANQGSEA. CDR3 region: CSVEGRAPYEQYF. The CDR3 DNA follows: TGCAGCGTTGAAGGCAGGGCCCCCTACGAGCAGTACTTC.

This clonotype turned up a few times. J is TRBJ1-2 and V is TRBV12-5; D remains unclear. Germline loops: CDR1 LGHNT, CDR2 FRNRAP. V gave up 6 bases and J gave up 2 bases, with 4 bases separating them. The CDR3 length is 11 residues. This CDR3 reads CASGSNYGYTF. In DNA, the CDR3 is TGTGCTAGTGGATCCAACTATGGCTACACCTTC.

The genes are TRBV6-2 or TRBV6-3 and TRBJ1-1; weak D call: TRBD1 (5 bases). The V and J ends lost 7 bases and 4 bases respectively, with 16 bases between them. Germline CDR1 MNHEY, CDR2 SVGEGT. The CDR3 is 14 residues long. CDR3 nucleotide sequence: TGTGCCAGCAAAGTATCAGGGTGGGCCACTGAAGCTTTCTTT. This sequence encodes CASKVSGWATEAFF.

This clonotype was observed many times. The rearrangement joins TRBV11-2 to TRBJ2-3; tentative D call: TRBD2 (6 bases). Trimming cost V 5 bases and J 8 bases, with 20 bases left between them. Germline V gene data show CDR1 as SGHAT and CDR2 as FQNNGV. CDR3 length equals 15 residues. CDR3 sequence: CASSPGRRVGGTQYF. The CDR3 DNA sequence: TGTGCCAGCAGCCCAGGGCGGCGAGTCGGGGGTACGCAGTATTTT.

The CDR3 spells CASSREVSRQETQYF. For the CDR3, the DNA is TGTGCCAGCTCACGGGAGGTTTCCAGGCAAGAGACCCAGTACTTC. The chain carries TRBV18 and TRBJ2-5, with D perhaps matching TRBD2 (6 bases). Looked up from germline, CDR1 is KGHSH and CDR2 is LQKENI. The CDR3 covers 15 residues. Trimming stripped 4 bases from V and 2 bases from J, with 14 bases between.

This clonotype was detected only a few times. DNA for the CDR3: TGTGCCAGCAGCGGGACCGTCTTTGGGCTGTTTTTT. Protein sequence: CASSGTVFGLFF. The chain combines TRBV6-6 with TRBJ2-2; D could derive from TRBD1 or TRBD2 (5 bases each). The V end lost 6 bases, the J end lost 13 bases, and 15 bases lay between the germline ends. Germline V CDR1 and CDR2: MNHNY, SVGAGI (reference sequence). The CDR3 has 12 residues.

This chain connects TRBV7-6 to TRBJ2-2, with TRBD2 as a possible D gene (6 bases). The CDR3 has 15 residues. Germline CDR1 SGHVS, CDR2 FNYEAQ. V lost 1 base and J lost 3, with 9 bases in between. Here the CDR3 reads CASSLVGGDTGELFF. The CDR3 nucleotides read TGTGCCAGCAGCTTAGTTGGAGGGGACACCGGGGAGCTGTTTTTT. Supplemented by reference TRBV7-6 and TRBJ2-2, the full variable domain reads GAGVSQSPRYKVTKRGQDVALRCDPISGHVSLYWYRQALGQGPEFLTYFNYEAQQDKSGLPNDRFSAERPEGSISTLTIQRTEQRDSAMYRCASSLVGGDTGELFFGEGSRLTVL.

The V gene is TRBV4-3, the J gene TRBJ2-1, with D possibly matching TRBD2 (5 bases). The length of the CDR3 is 16 residues. Germline V gene lookup returns CDR1 LGHNA and CDR2 YSLEER. Trimming left V 0 bases short and J 7 bases short, with 16 bases between. Here the CDR3 DNA reads TGCGCCAGCAGCCAAGAAGCGGACCTAAACGGGAATGAGCAGTTCTTC. It codes for CASSQEADLNGNEQFF.

This clonotype turned up a few times. The chain uses TRBV18 and TRBJ2-7; 8 positions agree with TRBD2. V shed 3 bases, J shed 7 bases, and the junction held 5 bases outside the gene matches. In germline, CDR1 is KGHSH, CDR2 LQKENI. CDR3 length: 13 residues. CDR3 nucleotide sequence: TGTGCCAGCTCACCCGTCGGGGGGGAGGAGCAGTACTTC. Translated: CASSPVGGEEQYF. Full variable domain (missing parts from reference TRBV18 and TRBJ2-7): NAGVMQNPRHLVRRRGQEARLRCSPMKGHSHVYWYRQLPEEGLKFMVYLQKENIIDESGMPKERFSAEFPKEGPSILRIQQVVRGDSAAYFCASSPVGGEEQYFGPGTRLTVT.

V usage is TRBV7-9 and J usage is TRBJ2-5, with 7 nucleotides matching TRBD2. The CDR3 runs 13 residues. The junction had 5 bases not matched to a gene; V was cut back by 5 bases and J by 5 bases. The germline V gene encodes CDR1 SEHNR and CDR2 FQNEAQ (reference sequence). In DNA form, the CDR3 reads TGTGCCAGCAGCATGACTAGCCGGGAGACCCAGTACTTC. Its protein product is CASSMTSRETQYF. Looking up the rest from reference TRBV7-9 and TRBJ2-5 gives the full variable domain: DTGVSQNPRHKITKRGQNVTFRCDPISEHNRLYWYRQTLGQGPEFLTYFQNEAQLEKSRLLSDRFSAERPKGSFSTLEIQRTEQGDSAMYLCASSMTSRETQYFGPGTRLLVL.

This clonotype showed up many times. The chain couples TRBV12-3 or TRBV12-4 to TRBJ2-1, with TRBD1 matching 8 bases. The length of the CDR3 is 15 residues. Trimming took 6 bases from V and 4 from J; bases not matched to a gene: 8. The CDR3 is CASSPRQGTYNEQFF. The CDR3 DNA reads as TGTGCCAGCAGCCCTCGACAGGGGACTTACAATGAGCAGTTCTTC.

There are a few counts of this clonotype. The gene calls are TRBV6-5 and TRBJ2-3; D gene ambiguous. Trimming removed 3 bases at V and 2 bases at J, with 9 bases between. Germline V gives CDR1 MNHEY, CDR2 SVGAGI. This CDR3 region has 14 residues. The CDR3 nucleotides are TGTGCCAGCAGTTATGGACCAGCCACAGATACGCAGTATTTT. It yields the protein CASSYGPATDTQYF.

This clonotype came up a few times. The chain has TRBV4-3 and TRBJ2-2; 10 bases line up with TRBD2. The CDR3 is 20 amino acids. Per germline, CDR1 LGHNA and CDR2 YSLEER. Trimming cost V 0 bases and J 3 bases; bases outside gene matches: 13. In DNA, the CDR3 is TGCGCCAGCAGCCAAGAGGGGGTAGCGGGAGGAAGATGGGACACCGGGGAGCTGTTTTTT. Its translation is CASSQEGVAGGRWDTGELFF.

The rearrangement joins TRBV6-2 or TRBV6-3 to TRBJ2-2; D gene uncertain. The CDR3 runs 13 residues. Per germline, CDR1 MNHEY and CDR2 SVGEGT. V lost 7 bases and J 6 bases, leaving 12 bases between the germline ends. The CDR3: CASIEGWPGELFF. CDR3 bases: TGTGCCAGCATTGAAGGCTGGCCCGGGGAGCTGTTTTTT.

This clonotype occurred a few times. The rearrangement links TRBV4-3 to TRBJ2-5, with D hard to call. CDR3 length: 13 amino acids. V lost 0 bases, J lost 3 bases, and 5 bases lay in between. Per germline, CDR1 LGHNA and CDR2 YSLEER. The CDR3: CASSQDLEETQYF. The CDR3 nucleotides are TGCGCCAGCAGCCAAGATCTTGAAGAGACCCAGTACTTC.

This clonotype has at least ten counts. The chain has TRBV29-1 and TRBJ2-7; 9 bases agree with TRBD2. The CDR3 is 17 amino acids. The V and J ends lost 1 base and 2 bases, in that order; junction bases with no gene match: 12. In germline, CDR1 is SQVTM, CDR2 ANQGSEA. The CDR3 spells CSVEVRPTSGSPYEQYF. CDR3 nucleotides: TGCAGCGTTGAAGTTCGTCCGACTAGCGGATCTCCCTACGAGCAGTACTTC.

This clonotype turned up a few times. The genes are TRBV6-2 or TRBV6-3 and TRBJ2-3, with TRBD2 matching 8 bases. This CDR3 contains 19 residues. Trimming removed 2 bases from V and 5 bases from J; junction bases left unmatched: 18. CDR1 MNHEY and CDR2 SVGEGT come from the germline V gene. CDR3 region: CASSYPSGRSGSRLDTQYF. The CDR3, as DNA: TGTGCCAGCAGTTACCCCTCGGGAAGAAGCGGGAGTCGATTAGATACGCAGTATTTT.

This clonotype was observed many times. The CDR3 sequence is CASSLDDSYTEAFF. The DNA of the CDR3 is TGCGCCAGCAGCTTGGATGACAGCTACACTGAAGCTTTCTTT. This chain joins TRBV5-1 and TRBJ1-1; TRBD1 is a possible D gene (5 bases). Trimming stripped 0 bases from V and 3 bases from J, with 9 bases between. The germline V gene encodes CDR1 SGHRS and CDR2 YFSETQ. The CDR3 has 14 amino acids. Full variable domain (missing parts from reference TRBV5-1 and TRBJ1-1): KAGVTQTPRYLIKTRGQQVTLSCSPISGHRSVSWYQQTPGQGLQFLFEYFSETQRNKGNFPGRFSGRQFSNSRSEMNVSTLELGDSALYLCASSLDDSYTEAFFGQGTRLTVV.

There are many counts of this clonotype. V is TRBV4-3 and J is TRBJ2-7; TRBD2 might be the D (5 bases). The CDR3 spans 16 residues. Germline V gene sequence: CDR1 LGHNA, CDR2 YSLEER. V was cut by 0 bases and J by 2 bases, with 14 bases left in between. CDR3 DNA: TGCGCCAGCAGCCAAGAAATACCGACTATACCCTACGAGCAGTACTTC. Protein product: CASSQEIPTIPYEQYF.